These 24 T cell receptor beta chains were all obtained from the same sample, sequenced in a study of T cells expressing NK-cell markers. TCRdb processed the 5' RACE reads again and assigns one entry to each CDR3 protein, with no DNA. The table gives about 390,000 distinct CDR3 sequences; the top ten clones make up around 11% of it. The sample consisted of blood T cells: a sorted CD56 or NKG2C T cell subset, CD4+ or CD8+ T cells, or bulk PBMC T cells (not recorded which). Source of these receptors: a woman between 45 and 60 years old in good health.

The rearrangement uses TRBV5-5 and TRBJ2-3; the D call from TCRdb, TRBD1, cannot be confirmed without DNA. Germline V CDR1 and CDR2: SGHKS, YYEKEE (reference sequence). This CDR3 is built from 16 residues. The CDR3 sequence: CASSGTGGDSTDTQYF.

V is TRBV3-1 and J is TRBJ1-1; TCRdb's assignment of TRBD1 cannot be checked, as there is no DNA. The CDR3 is made up of 15 amino acids. CDR1 is LGHDT and CDR2 is YNNKEL in the germline V gene (reference sequence). The chain's CDR3 is CASSQEGTGGTEAFF.

The V and J genes are TRBV7-9 and TRBJ2-2; TCRdb's D call, TRBD1, is unchecked because there is no DNA. The CDR3 consists of 13 residues. Germline loops: CDR1 SEHNR, CDR2 FQNEAQ (reference sequence). CDR3 protein: CASSPPDTGELFF.

The rearrangement uses TRBV15 and TRBJ1-4; checking the TCRdb D call of TRBD1 is not possible without DNA. Germline CDR1 is LNHNV and CDR2 is YYDKDF (reference sequence). This CDR3 is built from 16 residues. CDR3 amino acids: CATSPRDTATNEKLFF.

The V and J genes are TRBV5-1 and TRBJ2-3; with no DNA, the TCRdb D assignment of TRBD2 cannot be verified. The germline gives CDR1 SGHRS, CDR2 YFSETQ. The CDR3 extends over 16 amino acids. The CDR3 region is CASSSLAGGGSDTQYF.

This chain uses TRBV4-2 with TRBJ2-7. Per germline, CDR1 LGHNA and CDR2 YNFKEQ. The CDR3 covers 12 residues. The CDR3 is CASSQNNYEQYF.

This CDR3 is CASSRWRAETGELFF. This rearrangement joins TRBV11-2 to TRBJ2-2; TCRdb's D gene call, TRBD2, goes unchecked for lack of DNA. CDR3 size: 15 residues. CDR1 and CDR2 (germline): SGHAT, FQNNGV. Combining the CDR3 with reference TRBV11-2 and TRBJ2-2 gives the whole variable domain EAGVAQSPRYKIIEKRQSVAFWCNPISGHATLYWYQQILGQGPKLLIQFQNNGVVDDSQLPKDRFSAERLKGVDSTLKIQPAKLEDSAVYLCASSRWRAETGELFFGEGSRLTVL.

The V call is TRBV3-1, the J call TRBJ2-3; checking the TCRdb D call of TRBD1 is not possible without DNA. Germline CDR1 and CDR2: LGHDT and YNNKEL (reference sequence). The CDR3 sequence is 16 residues long. The CDR3 protein is CASSQQSGHPSDTQYF.

The rearrangement links TRBV29-1 to TRBJ2-3; TCRdb names TRBD2, which stays unverified in the absence of DNA. The CDR3 loop spans 12 amino acids. Germline-derived CDR1 and CDR2 are SQVTM and ANQGSEA. The CDR3 region is CSVERGKNTQYF.

V is TRBV30 and J is TRBJ2-7; TCRdb's D gene call, TRBD1, goes unchecked for lack of DNA. The CDR3 runs to 17 residues. The germline CDR1 and CDR2 sequences are GTSNPN and SVGIG (reference sequence). CDR3 residues: CAWSGDLAGTGEDEQYF.

The chain is built from TRBV12-3 or TRBV12-4 and TRBJ2-1; the D call of TRBD1 rests on TCRdb alone, since no DNA is present to check it. The CDR3 runs 15 residues. This CDR3 reads CASTPGLGSYNEQFF.

The chain couples TRBV9 to TRBJ2-1. CDR3 length equals 12 residues. The germline V gene has CDR1 SGDLS and CDR2 YYNGEE. The CDR3 spells CASTGVRNEQFF.

V is TRBV7-9 and J is TRBJ2-2. There are 16 residues in the CDR3. The V gene's germline CDR1 is SEHNR and CDR2 FQNEAQ (reference sequence). The CDR3: CASSLVVGIYDGELFF. Full variable domain (missing parts from reference TRBV7-9 and TRBJ2-2): DTGVSQNPRHKITKRGQNVTFRCDPISEHNRLYWYRQTLGQGPEFLTYFQNEAQLEKSRLLSDRFSAERPKGSFSTLEIQRTEQGDSAMYLCASSLVVGIYDGELFFGEGSRLTVL.

The chain has TRBV3-1 and TRBJ2-1; the D call from TCRdb, TRBD2, cannot be confirmed without DNA. CDR1 LGHDT and CDR2 YNNKEL come from the germline V gene (reference sequence). This CDR3 is 14 amino acids long. The CDR3 loop reads CASSREALGDEQFF.

This chain links TRBV20-1 with TRBJ2-3; TCRdb returns TRBD2, unconfirmable since there is no DNA. Germline V CDR1 and CDR2: DFQATT, SNEGSKA (reference sequence). The CDR3 covers 16 residues. The chain's CDR3 is CSARGVGLAGGETQYF.

The rearrangement joins TRBV12-3 or TRBV12-4 to TRBJ1-2; TCRdb's D gene call, TRBD1, goes unchecked for lack of DNA. The CDR3 spans 13 residues. The CDR3 loop is CASGQSPGYGYTF.

J is TRBJ1-6 and V is TRBV6-5. The CDR3 length is 17 residues. The germline V gene encodes CDR1 MNHEY and CDR2 SVGAGI. CDR3 region: CASSYSQPTSLNSPLHF.

This chain's CDR3 is CASSLEGGWLTSSYNEQFF. V usage is TRBV7-9 and J usage is TRBJ2-1; TCRdb designates TRBD1, a call that cannot be tested without DNA. Germline V lookup: CDR1 SEHNR, CDR2 FQNEAQ (reference sequence). This CDR3 region has 19 residues.

This rearrangement joins TRBV9 to TRBJ1-1; there is no DNA to check the TCRdb D call of TRBD1. This CDR3 is built from 16 residues. Germline CDR1 and CDR2: SGDLS and YYNGEE. This chain's CDR3 is CASSVYLTGGVPEAFF.

V and J are TRBV18 and TRBJ1-1; the TCRdb D gene call, TRBD1, has no DNA to confirm it. The CDR3 loop spans 15 amino acids. The germline V gene encodes CDR1 KGHSH and CDR2 LQKENI. CDR3 sequence: CASSPGTGMNTEAFF. The full variable domain, completed using reference TRBV18 and TRBJ1-1, is NAGVMQNPRHLVRRRGQEARLRCSPMKGHSHVYWYRQLPEEGLKFMVYLQKENIIDESGMPKERFSAEFPKEGPSILRIQQVVRGDSAAYFCASSPGTGMNTEAFFGQGTRLTVV.

The chain combines TRBV12-3 or TRBV12-4 with TRBJ2-7; TCRdb outputs TRBD2, but without DNA this stays unchecked. CDR3 size: 14 residues. The CDR3: CASSRTSGVQEQYF.

V usage is TRBV5-1 and J usage is TRBJ2-3; the TCRdb call, TRBD2, lacks DNA for checking. CDR3 length: 15 residues. CDR1 is SGHRS, CDR2 YFSETQ, per germline. The CDR3 loop is CATTGLADSGDTQYF.

This chain uses TRBV10-3 with TRBJ1-1. CDR1 and CDR2 (germline): ENHRY, SYGVKD. The CDR3 totals 11 residues. This CDR3 reads CATQWNTEAFF.

The chain is built from TRBV6-6 and TRBJ2-2; TCRdb's D gene call, TRBD2, goes unchecked for lack of DNA. The CDR3 runs 16 residues. Looked up from germline, CDR1 is MNHNY and CDR2 is SVGAGI (reference sequence). CDR3: CASSRTSGRNTGELFF.